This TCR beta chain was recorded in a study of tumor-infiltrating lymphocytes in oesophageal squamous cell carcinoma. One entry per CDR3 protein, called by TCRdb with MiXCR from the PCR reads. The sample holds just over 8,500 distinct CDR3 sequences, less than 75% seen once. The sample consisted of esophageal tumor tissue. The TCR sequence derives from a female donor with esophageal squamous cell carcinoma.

This chain's CDR3 is CASSQRRHTDTQYF. CDR3 bases: TGTGCCAGCAGCCAGAGGCGGCACACAGATACGCAGTATTTT. The chain links TRBV7-2 to TRBJ2-3; D uncertain. Germline values: CDR1 SGHTA, CDR2 FQGNSA. Trimming shortened V by 5 bases and J by 2 bases, and 11 bases separated the two germline ends. This CDR3 has 14 residues. Looking up the rest from reference TRBV7-2 and TRBJ2-3 gives the full variable domain: GAGVSQSPSNKVTEKGKDVELRCDPISGHTALYWYRQSLGQGLEFLIYFQGNSAPDKSGLPSDRFSAERTGGSVSTLTIQRTQQEDSAVYLCASSQRRHTDTQYFGPGTRLTVL.